Listed here is a single T cell receptor (beta chain). Its matching antigen is unknown. Trimming cost V 3 bases and J 2 bases, with 13 bases left between them. The germline gives CDR1 KGHSH, CDR2 LQKENI. The CDR3 runs to 16 residues. For each subset, genomic DNA was distributed in equal portions over several immunoSEQ plates. The protocol was immunoSEQ multiplex PCR, while the TCRdb copy is restricted to in-frame clones and leaves out a portion. Here the sample spans under 1,100,000 clones, around 76% being singletons. The data were taken from a study of shared clonotypes between healthy human individuals. Study summary: Plates per donor: three CD4 naive, three CD4 memory, two CD8 naive, one CD8 memory. Study-level points and caveats: Clonotypes which were not shared had lower generation probabilities than clonotypes that all four donors shared. Researchers sampled blood only, noting tissue repertoires likely differ.

The sequence derives from a young man in good health. This chain connects TRBV18 to TRBJ1-4; maybe TRBD1 (6 bases). Sequencing was performed on memory CD4+ T cells sorted from blood. Subset noted: CD45RA-negative fraction. The CDR3 DNA reads as TGTGCCAGCTCACCGGGGGCAGGGAATACTAATGAAAAACTGTTTTTT. This sequence encodes CASSPGAGNTNEKLFF.